In its sample, the clone carrying this T cell receptor (beta chain) was seen a few times. This CDR3 is built from 11 residues. Per the germline V gene, CDR1 is SEHNR and CDR2 is FQNEAQ (reference sequence). This specimen comes from a study of human T cells and chemical hapten exposure. About the study: Each week of the roughly 23-week study, patients had diphenylcyclopropenone applied to the scalp.

Indicated time point: patch test 2, 6 weeks after DPC sensitization. The treatment here: therapeutic diphenylcyclopropenone sensitization with weekly scalp DPC. TCRdb called the RACE reads again in MiXCR, with one record for every CDR3 protein. The data contain about 94,000 distinct CDR3 sequences, over 7.5% of them seen just once; the ten biggest clones take up just over 2%. The sequence was obtained from a middle-aged woman with alopecia areata. Some clones in this sample may be carry-over from other donors' samples. V is TRBV7-9 and J is TRBJ2-7, with D perhaps TRBD2 (5 bases). This sample comprised whole blood, obtained in connection with sensitization to the hapten diphenylcyclopropenone (DPC). CDR3: CAAADFIEQYF. CDR3 nucleotide sequence: TGTGCGGCAGCGGATTTTATCGAGCAGTACTTC.